Below are 31 T cell receptor beta chains sequenced from a single sample in a study of early T cells in non-severe SARS-CoV-2 infection. From the 5' RACE reads, TCRdb called clonotypes with MiXCR, one entry per CDR3 protein. Of tens of thousands of distinct CDR3 sequences in the sample, approximately 10% are singletons; the top ten hold about 3.8%. The input for sequencing was whole blood, taken at baseline. These receptor sequences come from an adult who was a healthcare worker with PCR-confirmed SARS-CoV-2 infection or an uninfected control (not recorded which).

The V and J genes are TRBV20-1 and TRBJ2-1, with 7 positions matching TRBD2. CDR3 size: 14 residues. V lost 1 base and J lost 5; bases outside the gene matches: 5. Germline values: CDR1 DFQATT, CDR2 SNEGSKA (reference sequence). CDR3 amino acids: CSARGDSGHNEQFF. The CDR3 DNA is TGCAGTGCTAGAGGAGATAGCGGGCACAATGAGCAGTTCTTC.

This clonotype came up a few times. The genes are TRBV11-1 and TRBJ2-4, with D maybe TRBD2 (5 bases). The CDR3 covers 13 residues. Germline-derived CDR1 and CDR2 are SGHAT and FQDESV (reference sequence). V lost 4 bases, J lost 3 bases, and 7 bases lay in between. The CDR3 region is CASSSGGKNIQYF. DNA for the CDR3: TGTGCCAGCAGCTCCGGAGGCAAAAACATTCAGTACTTC.

The chain uses TRBV6-1 and TRBJ2-1, with 11 bases fitting TRBD2. Germline values: CDR1 MNHNS, CDR2 SASEGT. This CDR3 is 20 amino acids long. Germline trimming cut 7 bases from V and 5 bases from J; bases unmatched to any gene: 22. Here the CDR3 reads CASKYRLPRVGTSGNNEQFF. The CDR3 region has the DNA TGTGCCAGCAAGTATCGACTCCCCCGAGTCGGGACTAGCGGAAACAATGAGCAGTTCTTC.

This sequence joins TRBV5-1 and TRBJ2-6; no firm D call. The CDR3 runs 15 residues. CDR1 and CDR2 (germline): SGHRS, YFSETQ. V was pared by 3 bases and J by 0 bases, with 7 bases between. In DNA form, the CDR3 reads TGCGCCAGCAGCTGGATAGTCTCTGGGGCCAACGTCCTGACTTTC. Residues: CASSWIVSGANVLTF.

This clonotype was picked up many times. The chain has TRBV7-8 and TRBJ2-3; 7 positions match TRBD1. Losses at the gene ends were 1 base for V and 4 bases for J; bases not matched to a gene: 2. The CDR3 covers 14 residues. The germline V gene has CDR1 SGHVS and CDR2 FQNEAQ. The CDR3 sequence: CASSLETGSDTQYF. In DNA form, the CDR3 reads TGTGCCAGCAGCTTAGAGACAGGGTCAGATACGCAGTATTTT.

There are a few counts of this clonotype. This chain uses TRBV5-4 with TRBJ1-6; D gene uncertain. Germline lookup yields CDR1 SGHNT and CDR2 YYREEE (reference sequence). The CDR3 covers 14 residues. The V end lost 3 bases, the J end lost 9 bases, and 13 bases lay between the germline ends. The CDR3 coding sequence is TGTGCCAGCAGCTCACAGTCGATGGGTTCACCCCTCCACTTT. Amino acid sequence: CASSSQSMGSPLHF.

This clonotype was seen at least ten times. The CDR3 DNA reads TGTGCCAGCAGCAAACGAGAGCCATATGGGACAATGAATAACAATGAGCAGTTCTTC. This sequence encodes CASSKREPYGTMNNNEQFF. This rearrangement joins TRBV13 to TRBJ2-1, with D perhaps TRBD1 (6 bases). CDR3 length equals 19 residues. Looked up from germline, CDR1 is PRHDT and CDR2 is FYEKMQ (reference sequence). The V end was cut by 5 bases, the J end by 5 bases, with 28 bases between. Full variable domain (outside the CDR3, taken from reference TRBV13 and TRBJ2-1): AAGVIQSPRHLIKEKRETATLKCYPIPRHDTVYWYQQGPGQDPQFLISFYEKMQSDKGSIPDRFSAQQFSDYHSELNMSSLELGDSALYFCASSKREPYGTMNNNEQFFGPGTRLTVL.

The sample holds a few counts of this clonotype. This chain connects TRBV18 to TRBJ2-7, with TRBD1 matching over 8 bases. Germline V CDR1 and CDR2: KGHSH, LQKENI. J gave up 0 bases and V 6 bases, and 7 bases lay outside the gene matches. There are 15 residues in the CDR3. The CDR3 coding sequence is TGTGCCAGCTCTTTCGGACAGGGAAGCTCCTACGAGCAGTACTTC. This gives the protein CASSFGQGSSYEQYF.

J is TRBJ1-6 and V is TRBV11-1; TRBD1 is a possible D gene (6 bases). Germline CDR1 and CDR2: SGHAT and FQDESV (reference sequence). This CDR3 region has 13 residues. V was clipped by 3 bases and J by 14 bases, with 14 bases between them. CDR3 loop: CASSFTDSHSLHF. The DNA of the CDR3 is TGTGCCAGCAGCTTTACGGACAGCCACTCCCTCCACTTT.

This clonotype was counted only a few times. The V gene is TRBV7-6, the J gene TRBJ2-1; D not certain. CDR3 size: 14 residues. V lost 7 bases and J 0 bases, leaving 10 bases between the germline ends. Germline CDR1 is SGHVS and CDR2 is FNYEAQ. DNA for the CDR3: TGTGCCAGCATCCTACTGAGCTCCTACAATGAGCAGTTCTTC. It is translated as CASILLSSYNEQFF.

A few counts support this clonotype. The CDR3 loop is CASSVGRAVQETQYF. CDR3 DNA: TGTGCCAGCAGCGTAGGTAGAGCGGTCCAAGAGACCCAGTACTTC. The V call is TRBV9, the J call TRBJ2-5; perhaps TRBD2 as D (5 bases). Trimming cost V 0 bases and J 1 base, with 10 bases left between them. This CDR3 is 15 amino acids long. CDR1 and CDR2 (germline): SGDLS, YYNGEE.

CDR3 sequence: CASSLGGASGSSDTQYF. In DNA, the CDR3 is TGTGCCAGCAGCCTAGGCGGGGCTAGCGGGAGCTCAGATACGCAGTATTTT. V and J are TRBV9 and TRBJ2-3, with TRBD2 matching over 10 bases. V shed 4 bases and J 4 bases; nucleotides not matched to a gene: 12. This CDR3 is built from 17 residues. Germline V gene sequence: CDR1 SGDLS, CDR2 YYNGEE.

J is TRBJ1-1 and V is TRBV5-1; 10 bases line up with TRBD1. Germline CDR1 SGHRS, CDR2 YFSETQ. The CDR3 is 15 amino acids. J gave up 6 bases and V 0 bases, and 5 bases lay outside the gene matches. The CDR3 coding sequence is TGCGCCAGCAGCTTGGGGACAGGGGGGTACTCTGAAGCTTTCTTT. This encodes CASSLGTGGYSEAFF.

This clonotype was observed many times. The J gene is TRBJ1-5, the V gene TRBV10-2; D not resolved. CDR1 and CDR2 from the germline V gene are WSHSY and SAAADI. V was trimmed by 3 bases and J by 4 bases, leaving 4 bases between them. The CDR3 loop spans 12 amino acids. Here the CDR3 DNA reads TGCGCCAGCAGTGAACCAAATCAGCCCCAGCATTTT. Its protein product is CASSEPNQPQHF.

This clonotype was seen a few times. The chain uses TRBV4-1 and TRBJ2-5, with 8 nucleotides matching TRBD1. V gave up 5 bases and J gave up 4 bases; unmatched junction bases: 6. In germline, CDR1 is MGHRA, CDR2 YSYEKL. The CDR3 extends over 14 amino acids. CDR3 in amino acids: CASSFRQGSETQYF. The CDR3 DNA reads TGCGCCAGCAGCTTCCGACAGGGGTCAGAGACCCAGTACTTC.

Details on this clonotype: A clone one base away is much larger, so this may be a read error. The chain combines TRBV29-1 with TRBJ2-7, with D perhaps TRBD1 (6 bases). The ends were cut back, 4 bases at V and 8 bases at J, with 12 bases in the middle. Germline-derived CDR1 and CDR2 are SQVTM and ANQGSEA. The CDR3 consists of 11 residues. CDR3 amino acids: CSVAKGDQQYF. DNA of the CDR3: TGCAGCGTTGCTAAGGGGGACCAGCAGTACTTC.

This rearrangement joins TRBV6-4 to TRBJ2-1; a possible D gene is TRBD2 (6 bases). The germline V gene encodes CDR1 MRHNA and CDR2 SNTAGT. CDR3 length equals 15 residues. V was pared by 0 bases and J by 0 bases, with 6 bases between. CDR3 amino acids: CASSDSSGSYNEQFF. The CDR3 DNA reads as TGTGCCAGCAGTGACTCTAGCGGCTCCTACAATGAGCAGTTCTTC.

This clonotype was observed a handful of times. The gene calls are TRBV9 and TRBJ2-2; D is unclear. The CDR3 consists of 12 residues. V was shortened by 7 bases and J by 4 bases, with 8 bases between the two germline ends. Looked up from germline, CDR1 is SGDLS and CDR2 is YYNGEE. The DNA of the CDR3 is TGTGCCAGCCAACAGTTCACCGGGGAGCTGTTTTTT. The encoded protein is CASQQFTGELFF.

This clonotype was recorded at least ten times. The V gene is TRBV7-8, the J gene TRBJ2-7, with TRBD2 as a possible D gene (6 bases). V lost 2 bases and J 6 bases, leaving 17 bases between the germline ends. Per the germline V gene, CDR1 is SGHVS and CDR2 is FQNEAQ. This CDR3 is 15 amino acids long. The CDR3 reads CASSLTRDWRGEQYF. The CDR3 nucleotides are TGTGCCAGCAGCTTAACTCGGGACTGGAGGGGCGAGCAGTACTTC.

The CDR3, as DNA: TGTGCCAGCAGTTCCAGCACTTCGCCCCTCCACTTT. As protein: CASSSSTSPLHF. The chain recombines TRBV5-5 with TRBJ1-6; D remains unclear. The CDR3 spans 12 residues. Germline V gene data show CDR1 as SGHKS and CDR2 as YYEKEE (reference sequence). Trimming pared 5 bases from V and 13 bases from J, leaving 13 bases between.

This clonotype was detected only a few times. This chain's CDR3 is CASSLEAIDTQYF. The CDR3 bases are TGTGCCAGCAGTTTAGAGGCGATTGATACGCAGTATTTT. V and J are TRBV12-3 or TRBV12-4 and TRBJ2-3, with unresolved D. The CDR3 consists of 13 residues. The V end was cut by 1 base, the J end by 6 bases, with 8 bases between.

At least ten counts were recorded for this clonotype. The CDR3 spells CASIGAASTDTQYF. The CDR3 DNA follows: TGTGCCAGTATTGGGGCGGCTAGCACAGATACGCAGTATTTT. This rearrangement joins TRBV7-8 to TRBJ2-3, with a possible D match to TRBD1 (5 bases). V lost 9 bases, J lost 0 bases, and 13 bases lay in between. Germline V gene lookup returns CDR1 SGHVS and CDR2 FQNEAQ. CDR3 length: 14 residues.

The chain is built from TRBV20-1 and TRBJ1-4; 9 bases map to TRBD1. CDR3 length: 15 amino acids. V was pared by 6 bases and J by 7 bases, with 12 bases of the junction left unmatched. Looked up from germline, CDR1 is DFQATT and CDR2 is SNEGSKA (reference sequence). CDR3 in amino acids: CSAINPGQGTEKLFF. CDR3 in DNA: TGCAGTGCCATCAACCCGGGACAGGGTACTGAAAAACTGTTTTTT.

This clonotype was observed a handful of times. The rearrangement links TRBV7-2 to TRBJ1-5; D is uncertain. This CDR3 spans 15 amino acids. Germline CDR1 SGHTA, CDR2 FQGNSA. V was shortened by 5 bases and J by 4 bases, with 15 bases between the two germline ends. The CDR3 sequence is CASSPSASANQPQHF. CDR3 DNA sequence: TGTGCCAGCAGCCCGAGCGCGTCGGCGAATCAGCCCCAGCATTTT.

This clonotype was seen a handful of times. The chain links TRBV6-2 or TRBV6-3 to TRBJ2-1, with D unresolved. From germline, CDR1 is MNHEY and CDR2 SVGEGT. CDR3 size: 12 residues. Trimming left V 2 bases short and J 5 bases short, with 4 bases between. As DNA, the CDR3 is TGTGCCAGCAGTTACCCGGACAATGAGCAGTTCTTC. Translating it yields CASSYPDNEQFF.

This clonotype has only a few counts. The rearrangement uses TRBV7-2 and TRBJ2-1, with 10 bases identical to TRBD2. This CDR3 has 18 residues. The junction had 10 bases not matched to a gene; V was cut back by 5 bases and J by 0 bases. Germline CDR1 is SGHTA and CDR2 is FQGNSA. CDR3 sequence: CASSLRLAGVSSYNEQFF. The CDR3 DNA sequence: TGTGCCAGCAGCCTTCGGCTAGCGGGGGTAAGCTCCTACAATGAGCAGTTCTTC.

V gene TRBV29-1 combines with J gene TRBJ1-1; D may be TRBD1 (6 bases). This CDR3 comprises 15 residues. V lost 5 bases and J lost 3, with 19 bases in between. Germline CDR1 SQVTM, CDR2 ANQGSEA. CDR3 sequence reads: CSVRSRGESDTEAFF. The CDR3 region has the DNA TGCAGCGTTAGGAGCAGGGGTGAGTCGGACACTGAAGCTTTCTTT.

The table lists this clonotype with a few counts. The gene calls are TRBV7-9 and TRBJ1-6; 9 nucleotides agree with TRBD1. V dropped 0 bases and J dropped 9; count of bases not matched to a gene: 3. From germline, CDR1 is SEHNR and CDR2 FQNEAQ (reference sequence). The CDR3 loop spans 15 amino acids. CDR3 DNA sequence: TGTGCCAGCAGCTTAGCGGGACAGGGAGTTTCACCCCTCCACTTT. This codes for CASSLAGQGVSPLHF.

The CDR3 is CASSFRGSDTGELFF. The CDR3 nucleotides read TGTGCCAGCAGTTTTCGGGGGTCCGACACCGGGGAGCTGTTTTTT. V is TRBV27 and J is TRBJ2-2, with D maybe TRBD2 (6 bases). The CDR3 extends over 15 amino acids. Germline loops: CDR1 MNHEY, CDR2 SMNVEV (reference sequence). The germline V and J ends were trimmed by 3 bases and 3 bases, with 11 bases remaining between them.

V and J are TRBV18 and TRBJ1-2, with no clear D. V lost 2 bases to trimming and J lost 2 bases, with 9 bases between them. Germline-derived CDR1 and CDR2 are KGHSH and LQKENI. The CDR3 length is 14 residues. CDR3 residues: CASSPVGQNYGYTF. CDR3 nucleotide sequence: TGTGCCAGCTCACCAGTTGGGCAGAACTATGGCTACACCTTC.

The chain couples TRBV20-1 to TRBJ2-7; D is possibly TRBD1 or TRBD2 (5 bases each). V shed 6 bases and J shed 0 bases, with 15 bases lying between them. CDR3 length: 14 residues. CDR1 is DFQATT, CDR2 SNEGSKA, per germline (reference sequence). CDR3 nucleotide sequence: TGCAGTGCCCCCGGGACGGGGAGCTCCTACGAGCAGTACTTC. Amino acid sequence: CSAPGTGSSYEQYF.